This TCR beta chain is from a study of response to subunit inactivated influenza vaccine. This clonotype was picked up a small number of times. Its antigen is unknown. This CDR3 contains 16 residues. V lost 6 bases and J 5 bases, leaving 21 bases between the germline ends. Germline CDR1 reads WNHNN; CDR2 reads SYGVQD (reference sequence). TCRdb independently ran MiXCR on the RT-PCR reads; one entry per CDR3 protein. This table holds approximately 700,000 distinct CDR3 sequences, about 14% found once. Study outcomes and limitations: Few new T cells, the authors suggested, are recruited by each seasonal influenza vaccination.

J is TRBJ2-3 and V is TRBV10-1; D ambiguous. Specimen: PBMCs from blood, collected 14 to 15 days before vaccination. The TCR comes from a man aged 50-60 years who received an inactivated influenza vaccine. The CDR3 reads CASRPLRPFSGDTQYF. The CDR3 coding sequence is TGCGCCAGCAGGCCCCTCCGCCCGTTTTCAGGAGATACGCAGTATTTT.